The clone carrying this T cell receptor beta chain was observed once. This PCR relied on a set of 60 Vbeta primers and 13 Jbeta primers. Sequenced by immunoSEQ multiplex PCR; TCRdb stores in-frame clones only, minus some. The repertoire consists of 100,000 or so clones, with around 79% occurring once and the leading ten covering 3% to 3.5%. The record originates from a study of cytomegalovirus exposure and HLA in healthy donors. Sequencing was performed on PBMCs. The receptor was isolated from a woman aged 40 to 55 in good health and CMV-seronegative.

For the CDR3, the DNA is TGTGCCAGCAGTTTAGTCGGGACAGCCCCCTACGAGCAGTACTTC. It specifies CASSLVGTAPYEQYF. The V and J genes are TRBV28 and TRBJ2-7, with TRBD1 identical over 7 bases. The J segment lost 2 bases and the V segment lost 2 bases, leaving 6 bases of the junction unmatched. The CDR3 spans 15 residues. CDR1 is MDHEN and CDR2 is SYDVKM in the germline V gene.